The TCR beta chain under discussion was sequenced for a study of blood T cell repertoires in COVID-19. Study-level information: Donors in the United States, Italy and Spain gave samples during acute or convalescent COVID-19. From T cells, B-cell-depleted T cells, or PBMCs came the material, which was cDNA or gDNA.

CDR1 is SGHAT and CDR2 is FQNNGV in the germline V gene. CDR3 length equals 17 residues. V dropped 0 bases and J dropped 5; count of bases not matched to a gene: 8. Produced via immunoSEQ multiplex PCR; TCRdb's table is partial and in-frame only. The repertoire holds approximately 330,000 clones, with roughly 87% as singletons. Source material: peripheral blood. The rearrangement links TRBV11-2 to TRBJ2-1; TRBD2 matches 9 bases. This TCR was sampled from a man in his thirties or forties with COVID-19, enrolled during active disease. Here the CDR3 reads CASSLDGAGGINNEQFF. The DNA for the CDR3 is TGTGCCAGCAGCTTAGACGGCGCGGGGGGGATAAACAATGAGCAGTTCTTC.